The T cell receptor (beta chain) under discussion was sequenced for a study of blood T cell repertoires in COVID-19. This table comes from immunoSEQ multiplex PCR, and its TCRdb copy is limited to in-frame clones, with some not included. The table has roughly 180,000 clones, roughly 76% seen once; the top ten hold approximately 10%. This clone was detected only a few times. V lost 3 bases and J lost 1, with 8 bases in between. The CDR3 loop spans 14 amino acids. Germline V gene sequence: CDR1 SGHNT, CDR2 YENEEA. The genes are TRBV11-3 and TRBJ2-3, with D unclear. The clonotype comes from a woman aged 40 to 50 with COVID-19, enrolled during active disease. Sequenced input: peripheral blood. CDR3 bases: TGTGCCAGCAGCTTTGCAGGCCGCACAGATACGCAGTATTTT. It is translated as CASSFAGRTDTQYF.